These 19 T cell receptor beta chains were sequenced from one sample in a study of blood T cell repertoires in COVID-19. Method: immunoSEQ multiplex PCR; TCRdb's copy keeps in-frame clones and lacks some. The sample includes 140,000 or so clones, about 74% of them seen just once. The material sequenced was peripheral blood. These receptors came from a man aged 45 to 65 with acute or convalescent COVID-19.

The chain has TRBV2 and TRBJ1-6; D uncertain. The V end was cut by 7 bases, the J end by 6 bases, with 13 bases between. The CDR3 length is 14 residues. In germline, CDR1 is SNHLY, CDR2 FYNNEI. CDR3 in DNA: TGTGCCAGCATGGTGACAAGCCTTAATTCACCCCTCCACTTT. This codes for CASMVTSLNSPLHF.

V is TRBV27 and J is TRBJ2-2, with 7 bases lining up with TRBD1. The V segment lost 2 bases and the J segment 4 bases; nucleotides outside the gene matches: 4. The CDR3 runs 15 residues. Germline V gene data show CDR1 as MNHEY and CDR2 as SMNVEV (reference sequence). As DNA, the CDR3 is TGTGCCAGCAGTTTAAAATACAGGGGCACCGGGGAGCTGTTTTTT. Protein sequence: CASSLKYRGTGELFF.

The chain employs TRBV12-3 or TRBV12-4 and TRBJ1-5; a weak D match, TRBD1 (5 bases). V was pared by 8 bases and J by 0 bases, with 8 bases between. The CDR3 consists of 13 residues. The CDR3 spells CASRGYSNQPQHF. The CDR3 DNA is TGTGCCAGCCGGGGGTATAGCAATCAGCCCCAGCATTTT.

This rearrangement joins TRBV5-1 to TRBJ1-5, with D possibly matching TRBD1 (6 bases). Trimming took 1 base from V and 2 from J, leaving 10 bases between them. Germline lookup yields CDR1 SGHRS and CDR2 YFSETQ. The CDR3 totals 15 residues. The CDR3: CASSLMSGGNQPQHF. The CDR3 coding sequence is TGCGCCAGCAGCTTGATGTCAGGGGGCAATCAGCCCCAGCATTTT.

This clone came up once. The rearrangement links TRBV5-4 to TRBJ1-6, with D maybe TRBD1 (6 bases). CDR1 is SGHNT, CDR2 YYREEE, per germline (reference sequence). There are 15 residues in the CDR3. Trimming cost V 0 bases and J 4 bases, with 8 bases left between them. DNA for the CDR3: TGTGCCAGCAGCTTGGCGGGACATTATAATTCACCCCTCCACTTT. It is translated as CASSLAGHYNSPLHF.

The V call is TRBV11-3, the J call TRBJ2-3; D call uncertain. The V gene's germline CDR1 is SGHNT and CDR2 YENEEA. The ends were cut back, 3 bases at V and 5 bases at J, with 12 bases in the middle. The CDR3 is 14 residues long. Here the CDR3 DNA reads TGTGCCAGCAGCTTTATGGGCCCCCAAGATACGCAGTATTTT. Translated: CASSFMGPQDTQYF.

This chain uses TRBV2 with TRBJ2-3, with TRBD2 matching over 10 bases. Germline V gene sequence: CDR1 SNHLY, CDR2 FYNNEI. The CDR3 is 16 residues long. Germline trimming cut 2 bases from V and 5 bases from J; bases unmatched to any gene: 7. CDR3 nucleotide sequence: TGTGCCAGCAGTGAATCCCTAGCGGGGGTTCAAGATACGCAGTATTTT. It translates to CASSESLAGVQDTQYF. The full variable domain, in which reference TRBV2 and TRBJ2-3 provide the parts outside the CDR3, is EPEVTQTPSHQVTQMGQEVILRCVPISNHLYFYWYRQILGQKVEFLVSFYNNEISEKSEIFDDQFSVERPDGSNFTLKIRSTKLEDSAMYFCASSESLAGVQDTQYFGPGTRLTVL.

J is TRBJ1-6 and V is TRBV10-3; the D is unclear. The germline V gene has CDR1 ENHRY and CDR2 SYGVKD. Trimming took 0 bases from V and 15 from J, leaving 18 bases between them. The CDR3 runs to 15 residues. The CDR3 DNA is TGTGCCATCAGTGAGTCGAATCTAGCCACAGATCGCCTCCACTTT. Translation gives CAISESNLATDRLHF.

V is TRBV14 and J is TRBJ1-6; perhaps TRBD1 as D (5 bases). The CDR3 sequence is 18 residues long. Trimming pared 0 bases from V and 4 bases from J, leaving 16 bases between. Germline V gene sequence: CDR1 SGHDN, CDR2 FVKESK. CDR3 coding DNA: TGTGCCAGCAGCCAAGATGGTAGGGGAGGCATGTATAATTCACCCCTCCACTTT. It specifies CASSQDGRGGMYNSPLHF.

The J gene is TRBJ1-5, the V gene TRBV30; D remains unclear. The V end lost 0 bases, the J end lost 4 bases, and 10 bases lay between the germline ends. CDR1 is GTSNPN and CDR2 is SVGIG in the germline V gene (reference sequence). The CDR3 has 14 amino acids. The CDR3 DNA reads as TGTGCCTGGAGTGTAGCGGCGGCAAATCAGCCCCAGCATTTT. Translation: CAWSVAAANQPQHF. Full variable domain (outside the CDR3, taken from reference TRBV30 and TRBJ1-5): SQTIHQWPATLVQPVGSPLSLECTVEGTSNPNLYWYRQAAGRGLQLLFYSVGIGQISSEVPQNLSASRPQDRQFILSSKKLLLSDSGFYLCAWSVAAANQPQHFGDGTRLSIL.

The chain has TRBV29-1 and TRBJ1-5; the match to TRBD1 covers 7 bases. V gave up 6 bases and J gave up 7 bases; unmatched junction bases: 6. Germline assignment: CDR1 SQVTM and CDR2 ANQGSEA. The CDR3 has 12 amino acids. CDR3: CSVRQGTQPQHF. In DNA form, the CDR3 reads TGCAGCGTAAGACAGGGCACCCAGCCCCAGCATTTT.

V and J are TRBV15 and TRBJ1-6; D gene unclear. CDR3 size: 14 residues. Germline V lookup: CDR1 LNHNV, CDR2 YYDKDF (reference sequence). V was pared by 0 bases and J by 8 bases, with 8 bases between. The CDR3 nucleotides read TGTGCCACCAGCAGAGATGAGGGTGATTCACCCCTCCACTTT. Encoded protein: CATSRDEGDSPLHF. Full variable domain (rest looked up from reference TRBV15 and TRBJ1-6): DAMVIQNPRYQVTQFGKPVTLSCSQTLNHNVMYWYQQKSSQAPKLLFHYYDKDFNNEADTPDNFQSRRPNTSFCFLDIRSPGLGDTAMYLCATSRDEGDSPLHFGNGTRLTVT.

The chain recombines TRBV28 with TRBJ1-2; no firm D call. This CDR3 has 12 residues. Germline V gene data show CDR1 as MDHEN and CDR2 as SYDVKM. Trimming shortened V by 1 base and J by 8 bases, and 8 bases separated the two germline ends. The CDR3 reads CASSLLRKGYTF. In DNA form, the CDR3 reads TGTGCCAGCAGTTTATTGAGGAAGGGCTACACCTTC.

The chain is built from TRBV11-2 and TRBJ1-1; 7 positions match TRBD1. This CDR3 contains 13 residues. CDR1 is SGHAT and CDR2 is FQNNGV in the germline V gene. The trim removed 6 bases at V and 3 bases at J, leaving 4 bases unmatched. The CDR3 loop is CASRYTGDTEAFF. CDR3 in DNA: TGTGCCAGCAGGTATACAGGGGACACTGAAGCTTTCTTT.

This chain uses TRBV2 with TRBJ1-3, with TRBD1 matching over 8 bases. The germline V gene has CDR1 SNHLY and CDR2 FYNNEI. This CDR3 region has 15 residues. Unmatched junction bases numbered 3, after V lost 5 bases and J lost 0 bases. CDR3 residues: CASSPTGDSGNTIYF. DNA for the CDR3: TGTGCCAGCAGTCCGACAGGGGACTCTGGAAACACCATATATTTT.

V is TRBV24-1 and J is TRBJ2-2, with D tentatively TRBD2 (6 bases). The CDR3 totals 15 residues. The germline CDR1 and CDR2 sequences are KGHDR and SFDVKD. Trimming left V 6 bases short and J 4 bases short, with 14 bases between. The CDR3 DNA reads TGTGCCACCAGTCCCCCGTTCGGGGGCACCGGGGAGCTGTTTTTT. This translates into CATSPPFGGTGELFF.

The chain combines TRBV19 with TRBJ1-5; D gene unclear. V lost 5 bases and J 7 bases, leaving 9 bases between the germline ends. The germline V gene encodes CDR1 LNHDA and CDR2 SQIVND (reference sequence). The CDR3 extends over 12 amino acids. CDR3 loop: CASSQGGQPQHF. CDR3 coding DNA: TGTGCCAGTAGTCAAGGAGGGCAGCCCCAGCATTTT.

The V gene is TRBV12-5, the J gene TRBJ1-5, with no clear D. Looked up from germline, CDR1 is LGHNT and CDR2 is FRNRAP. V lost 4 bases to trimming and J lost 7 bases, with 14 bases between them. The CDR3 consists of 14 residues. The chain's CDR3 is CASGSTLGRQPQHF. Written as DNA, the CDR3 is TGTGCTAGTGGTTCCACTTTGGGGAGACAGCCCCAGCATTTT. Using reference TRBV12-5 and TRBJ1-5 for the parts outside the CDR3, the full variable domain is DARVTQTPRHKVTEMGQEVTMRCQPILGHNTVFWYRQTMMQGLELLAYFRNRAPLDDSGMPKDRFSAEMPDATLATLKIQPSEPRDSAVYFCASGSTLGRQPQHFGDGTRLSIL.

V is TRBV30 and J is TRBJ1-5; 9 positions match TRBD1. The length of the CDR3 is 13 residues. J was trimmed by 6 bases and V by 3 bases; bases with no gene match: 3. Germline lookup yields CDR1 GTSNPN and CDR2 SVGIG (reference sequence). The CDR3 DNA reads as TGTGCCTGGAGGGACAGGGGATCTCAGCCCCAGCATTTT. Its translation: CAWRDRGSQPQHF.